One and the same sample provided the 21 T cell receptor beta chains below, sequenced in a study of cytomegalovirus exposure and HLA in healthy donors (dated by TCRdb to about 2017). The library relied on the immunoSEQ multiplex PCR assay. For the multiplex PCR, a mixture combining 60 forward primers for TCR Vbeta segments and 13 reverse primers for TCR Jbeta segments was used. TCRdb took this table from immuneACCESS and kept in-frame rearrangements with V and J called. Such tables lack part of the clones; where checked against another copy, unresolved V genes explain under half of the gap, and the rest is unexplained. For this sample there are roughly 140,000 clones; around three quarters appear just once. Under 7.5% of the sample rests with the top ten. Sequences were obtained from PBMCs. The receptors were sampled from a man aged 40-50 years in good health and CMV-seropositive.

This clone was detected only a few times. V and J are TRBV9 and TRBJ1-2, with 8 bases that match TRBD1. CDR3 length: 15 residues. Germline trimming cut 3 bases from V and 4 bases from J; bases unmatched to any gene: 8. Germline V gene sequence: CDR1 SGDLS, CDR2 YYNGEE. The CDR3 region is CASSEEDRALYGYTF. For the CDR3, the DNA is TGTGCCAGCAGCGAGGAGGACAGGGCTCTCTATGGCTACACCTTC.

This clone was seen a handful of times. The chain joins TRBV4-3 to TRBJ1-1; no firm D call. Trimming removed 1 base at V and 2 bases at J, with 8 bases between. Germline lookup yields CDR1 LGHNA and CDR2 YSLEER. The CDR3 length is 14 residues. The CDR3 DNA follows: TGCGCCAGCAGCCAAGTAACGGGTAACACTGAAGCTTTCTTT. Protein: CASSQVTGNTEAFF.

V and J are TRBV7-2 and TRBJ1-1; D is undetermined. Trimming took 2 bases from V and 0 from J, leaving 10 bases between them. Germline assignment: CDR1 SGHTA and CDR2 FQGNSA. The CDR3 covers 15 residues. The CDR3 bases are TGTGCCAGCAGCTTAATGGTCAGCGTGAACACTGAAGCTTTCTTT. It encodes CASSLMVSVNTEAFF.

The rearrangement uses TRBV7-2 and TRBJ2-1; D perhaps matches TRBD1 (6 bases). V was shortened by 2 bases and J by 9 bases, with 8 bases between the two germline ends. The CDR3 is 12 residues long. Germline loops: CDR1 SGHTA, CDR2 FQGNSA. The chain's CDR3 is CASSLKGVEQFF. In DNA, the CDR3 is TGTGCCAGCAGCTTAAAGGGGGTTGAGCAGTTCTTC.

The chain joins TRBV6-5 to TRBJ1-2; a possible D gene is TRBD1 (5 bases). Germline V gives CDR1 MNHEY, CDR2 SVGAGI. V was trimmed by 8 bases and J by 8 bases, leaving 12 bases between them. This CDR3 has 11 residues. CDR3 region: CASSRGRGYTF. The CDR3 DNA is TGTGCCAGCTCTAGGGGCAGGGGCTACACCTTC.

This chain connects TRBV6-5 to TRBJ2-5; TRBD2 aligns across 10 bases. The DNA end is more similar to TRBJ2-7, so the J call may be wrong. This CDR3 is 14 amino acids long. Germline values: CDR1 MNHEY, CDR2 SVGAGI. CDR3 in DNA: TGTGCCAGCAGGCTAGCGGGAGTGCTCTACGAGCAGTACTTC. Its translation: CASRLAGVLYEQYF.

V and J are TRBV9 and TRBJ1-6, with D maybe TRBD1 (6 bases). V was trimmed by 4 bases and J by 5 bases, leaving 22 bases between them. Looked up from germline, CDR1 is SGDLS and CDR2 is YYNGEE. This CDR3 is 18 amino acids long. The CDR3 here is CASSPLAGTRGHNSPLHF. The CDR3 DNA sequence: TGTGCCAGCAGCCCCCTAGCCGGGACAAGGGGCCATAATTCACCCCTCCACTTT.

The V gene is TRBV6-4, the J gene TRBJ2-2; maybe TRBD1 (6 bases). Trimming took 1 base from V and 0 from J, leaving 9 bases between them. This CDR3 contains 16 residues. CDR1 is MRHNA, CDR2 SNTAGT, per germline. CDR3 in amino acids: CASSDLGTSNTGELFF. The CDR3, as DNA: TGTGCCAGCAGTGACTTGGGGACATCGAACACCGGGGAGCTGTTTTTT.

V gene TRBV5-1 combines with J gene TRBJ1-5; 11 nucleotides align to TRBD1. This CDR3 contains 15 residues. V lost 5 bases and J lost 6; bases outside the gene matches: 7. The V gene's germline CDR1 is SGHRS and CDR2 YFSETQ. CDR3 sequence: CASSPGTGGLQPQHF. The CDR3 nucleotides read TGCGCCAGCAGTCCCGGGACAGGGGGACTTCAGCCCCAGCATTTT.

The chain uses TRBV6-1 and TRBJ2-7; TRBD2 might be the D (6 bases). The CDR3 spans 13 residues. Trimming took 6 bases from V and 1 from J, leaving 10 bases between them. Germline V CDR1 and CDR2: MNHNS, SASEGT. This CDR3 reads CASRTRSSYEQYF. The CDR3, as DNA: TGTGCCAGCAGGACTAGATCGTCCTACGAGCAGTACTTC.

V usage is TRBV6-6 and J usage is TRBJ2-7; D may be TRBD1 (5 bases). This CDR3 comprises 13 residues. From germline, CDR1 is MNHNY and CDR2 SVGAGI (reference sequence). The V gene lost 2 bases and the J gene lost 3 bases, with 8 bases spanning the gap. In nucleotides, the CDR3 is TGTGCCAGCAGTTACGAGACAGACTACGAGCAGTACTTC. Protein sequence: CASSYETDYEQYF.

The rearrangement uses TRBV4-1 and TRBJ1-1; D is unresolved. V lost 4 bases, J lost 4 bases, and 10 bases lay in between. The CDR3 totals 13 residues. Germline V gene lookup returns CDR1 MGHRA and CDR2 YSYEKL. The CDR3 coding sequence is TGCGCCAGCAGCCTCGGAGTGGCCACTGAAGCTTTCTTT. Translated: CASSLGVATEAFF.

This rearrangement joins TRBV30 to TRBJ2-3, with D possibly matching TRBD2 (5 bases). This CDR3 is built from 13 residues. Deletions cut 0 bases from V and 4 bases from J, with 8 bases between. CDR1 and CDR2 from the germline V gene are GTSNPN and SVGIG (reference sequence). The CDR3 DNA reads TGTGCCTGGAGTGTACTGCGGGCAGATACGCAGTATTTT. It encodes CAWSVLRADTQYF.

The chain recombines TRBV7-6 with TRBJ2-3; D possibly corresponds to TRBD2 (5 bases). Trimming stripped 2 bases from V and 0 bases from J, with 9 bases between. This CDR3 region has 15 residues. CDR1 is SGHVS, CDR2 FNYEAQ, per germline. CDR3 sequence reads: CASSLLASSTDTQYF. CDR3 nucleotide sequence: TGTGCCAGCAGCTTACTAGCATCTAGCACAGATACGCAGTATTTT.

The rearrangement uses TRBV28 and TRBJ1-4; D is possibly TRBD1 (6 bases). V was clipped by 6 bases and J by 5 bases, with 16 bases between them. CDR1 is MDHEN and CDR2 is SYDVKM in the germline V gene. The CDR3 extends over 15 amino acids. DNA for the CDR3: TGTGCCAGCAGCGTCCAAGACAGGAAAAATGAAAAACTGTTTTTT. Translated: CASSVQDRKNEKLFF.

This clone was seen once. Other DNA sequences of this sample code for an identical CDR3. V and J are TRBV7-2 and TRBJ2-7; D is perhaps TRBD1 (6 bases). V was pared by 4 bases and J by 4 bases, with 8 bases between. Germline V gives CDR1 SGHTA, CDR2 FQGNSA. The CDR3 has 12 residues. The CDR3 DNA sequence: TGTGCCAGCAGCTCACAGGGTTACGAGCAGTACTTC. Its translation: CASSSQGYEQYF.

The CDR3 loop reads CASGRTGVNEKLFF. The CDR3 DNA reads TGTGCCAGCGGAAGGACAGGGGTTAATGAAAAACTGTTTTTT. V gene TRBV27 combines with J gene TRBJ1-4; TRBD1 matches at 9 bases. Germline CDR1 MNHEY, CDR2 SMNVEV (reference sequence). The CDR3 is made up of 14 amino acids. Germline trimming cut 8 bases from V and 4 bases from J; bases unmatched to any gene: 5. Supplemented by reference TRBV27 and TRBJ1-4, the full variable domain reads EAQVTQNPRYLITVTGKKLTVTCSQNMNHEYMSWYRQDPGLGLRQIYYSMNVEVTDKGDVPEGYKVSRKEKRNFPLILESPSPNQTSLYFCASGRTGVNEKLFFGSGTQLSVL.

The rearrangement uses TRBV7-8 and TRBJ2-2, with TRBD2 matching over 9 bases. Germline V gene data show CDR1 as SGHVS and CDR2 as FQNEAQ. The trim removed 6 bases at V and 4 bases at J, leaving 6 bases unmatched. This CDR3 is 15 amino acids long. In nucleotides, the CDR3 is TGTGCCAGCAGACGGAATAGCGGGGGCACCGGGGAGCTGTTTTTT. It is translated as CASRRNSGGTGELFF.

The V and J genes are TRBV19 and TRBJ1-1, with D hard to call. Germline V gene sequence: CDR1 LNHDA, CDR2 SQIVND (reference sequence). This CDR3 comprises 12 residues. Trimming took 5 bases from V and 11 from J, leaving 15 bases between them. CDR3 bases: TGTGCCAGTAGTCAAGACACGCCCCGGGCTTTCTTT. This encodes CASSQDTPRAFF.

For the CDR3, the DNA is TGTGCCAGCAGTTCCAGCGGGGGGAGGTCCTACGAGCAGTACTTC. Translation: CASSSSGGRSYEQYF. The chain couples TRBV27 to TRBJ2-7; 9 bases map to TRBD2. The CDR3 has 15 amino acids. J gave up 1 base and V 4 bases, and 5 bases lay outside the gene matches. Germline V lookup: CDR1 MNHEY, CDR2 SMNVEV (reference sequence).

This clone was seen a handful of times. This sequence joins TRBV5-6 and TRBJ2-2; TRBD1 matches at 8 bases. The V gene end was trimmed by 3 bases and the J gene end by 2 bases; junction bases not matched to a gene: 6. CDR1 and CDR2 from the germline V gene are SGHDT and YYEEEE. The CDR3 contains 16 residues. Here the CDR3 DNA reads TGTGCCAGCAGCTGGGGGACAGGACCCAACACCGGGGAGCTGTTTTTT. This encodes CASSWGTGPNTGELFF.